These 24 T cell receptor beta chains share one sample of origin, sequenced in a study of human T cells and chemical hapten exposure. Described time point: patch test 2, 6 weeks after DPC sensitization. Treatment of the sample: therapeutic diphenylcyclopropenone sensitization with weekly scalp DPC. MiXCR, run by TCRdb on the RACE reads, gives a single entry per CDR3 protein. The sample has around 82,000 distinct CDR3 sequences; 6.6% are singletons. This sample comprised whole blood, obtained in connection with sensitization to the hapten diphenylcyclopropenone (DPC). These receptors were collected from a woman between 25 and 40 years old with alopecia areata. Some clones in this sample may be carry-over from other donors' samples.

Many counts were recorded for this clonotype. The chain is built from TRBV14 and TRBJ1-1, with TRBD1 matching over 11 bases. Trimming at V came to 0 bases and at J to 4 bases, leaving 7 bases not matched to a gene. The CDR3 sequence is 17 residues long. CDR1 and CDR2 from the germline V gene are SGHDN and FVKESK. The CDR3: CASSQDSWGTGGTEAFF. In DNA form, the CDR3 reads TGTGCCAGCAGCCAAGATTCTTGGGGGACAGGGGGCACTGAAGCTTTCTTT.

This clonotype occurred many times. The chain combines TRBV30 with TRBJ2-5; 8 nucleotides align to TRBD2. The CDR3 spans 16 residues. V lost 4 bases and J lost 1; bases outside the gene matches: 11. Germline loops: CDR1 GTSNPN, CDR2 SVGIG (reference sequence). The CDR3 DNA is TGTGCCTGGAACGGGGGGGGTTTAGGCGTCCAAGAGACCCAGTACTTC. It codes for CAWNGGGLGVQETQYF. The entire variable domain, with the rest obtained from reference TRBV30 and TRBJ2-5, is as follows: SQTIHQWPATLVQPVGSPLSLECTVEGTSNPNLYWYRQAAGRGLQLLFYSVGIGQISSEVPQNLSASRPQDRQFILSSKKLLLSDSGFYLCAWNGGGLGVQETQYFGPGTRLLVL.

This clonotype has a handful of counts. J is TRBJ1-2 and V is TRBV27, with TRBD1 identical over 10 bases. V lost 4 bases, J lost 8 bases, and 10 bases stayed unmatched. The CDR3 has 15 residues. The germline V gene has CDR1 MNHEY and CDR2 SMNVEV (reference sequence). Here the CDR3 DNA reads TGTGCCAGCAGTTCCCGACAGGGGGCGTTTAGGGGCTACACCTTC. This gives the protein CASSSRQGAFRGYTF.

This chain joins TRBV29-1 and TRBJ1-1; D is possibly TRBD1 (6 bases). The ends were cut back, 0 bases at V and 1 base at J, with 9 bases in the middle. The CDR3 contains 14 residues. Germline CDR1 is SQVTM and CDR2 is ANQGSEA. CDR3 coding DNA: TGCAGCGTTGAAGATTCAGGGGAGAACACTGAAGCTTTCTTT. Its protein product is CSVEDSGENTEAFF.

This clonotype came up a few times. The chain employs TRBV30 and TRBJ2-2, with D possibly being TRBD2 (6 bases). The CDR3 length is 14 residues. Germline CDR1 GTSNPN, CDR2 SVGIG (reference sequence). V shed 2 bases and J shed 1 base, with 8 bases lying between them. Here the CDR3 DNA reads TGTGCCTGGAGTACGGGAGAGAACACCGGGGAGCTGTTTTTT. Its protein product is CAWSTGENTGELFF. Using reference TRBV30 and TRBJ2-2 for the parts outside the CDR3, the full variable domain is SQTIHQWPATLVQPVGSPLSLECTVEGTSNPNLYWYRQAAGRGLQLLFYSVGIGQISSEVPQNLSASRPQDRQFILSSKKLLLSDSGFYLCAWSTGENTGELFFGEGSRLTVL.

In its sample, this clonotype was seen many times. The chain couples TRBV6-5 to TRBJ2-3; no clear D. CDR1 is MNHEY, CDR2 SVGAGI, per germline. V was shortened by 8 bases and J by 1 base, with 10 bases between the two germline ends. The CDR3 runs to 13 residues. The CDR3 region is CASRPAGTDTQYF. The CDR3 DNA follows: TGTGCCAGCCGACCGGCGGGCACAGATACGCAGTATTTT.

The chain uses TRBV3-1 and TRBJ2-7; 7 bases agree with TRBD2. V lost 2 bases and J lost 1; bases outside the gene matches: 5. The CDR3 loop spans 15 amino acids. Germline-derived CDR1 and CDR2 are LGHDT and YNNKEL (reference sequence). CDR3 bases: TGTGCCAGCAGCCAAACCTTAGCGGGTTCCTACGAGCAGTACTTC. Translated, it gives CASSQTLAGSYEQYF.

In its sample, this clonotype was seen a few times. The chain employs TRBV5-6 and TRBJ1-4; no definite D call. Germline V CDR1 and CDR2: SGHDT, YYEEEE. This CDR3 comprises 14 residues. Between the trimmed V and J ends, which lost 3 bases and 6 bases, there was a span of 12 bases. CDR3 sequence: CASSSGPRYEKLFF. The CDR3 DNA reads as TGTGCCAGCAGCTCCGGGCCGCGGTATGAAAAACTGTTTTTT.

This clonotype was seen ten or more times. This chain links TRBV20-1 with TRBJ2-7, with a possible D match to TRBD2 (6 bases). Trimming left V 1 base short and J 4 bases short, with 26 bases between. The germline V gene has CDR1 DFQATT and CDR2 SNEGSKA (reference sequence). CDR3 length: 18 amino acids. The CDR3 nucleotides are TGCAGTGCTAGAGCTCAGAGCGGGTGGCAAGAAAACCCTTACGAGCAGTACTTC. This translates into CSARAQSGWQENPYEQYF.

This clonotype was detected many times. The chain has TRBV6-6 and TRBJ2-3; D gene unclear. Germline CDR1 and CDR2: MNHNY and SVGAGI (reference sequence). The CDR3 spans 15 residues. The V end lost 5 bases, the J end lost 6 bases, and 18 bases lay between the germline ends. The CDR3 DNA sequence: TGTGCCAGCAGTGACTTCTCCGCGACTGGGGATACGCAGTATTTT. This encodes CASSDFSATGDTQYF.

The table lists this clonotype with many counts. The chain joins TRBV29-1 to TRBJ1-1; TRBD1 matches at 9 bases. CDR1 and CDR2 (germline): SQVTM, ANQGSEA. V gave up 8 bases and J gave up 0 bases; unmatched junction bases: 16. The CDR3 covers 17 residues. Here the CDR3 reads CSSQGGTGQGLNTEAFF. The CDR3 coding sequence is TGCAGCTCCCAGGGGGGTACGGGACAGGGATTGAACACTGAAGCTTTCTTT. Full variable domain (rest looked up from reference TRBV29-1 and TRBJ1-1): SAVISQKPSRDICQRGTSLTIQCQVDSQVTMMFWYRQQPGQSLTLIATANQGSEATYESGFVIDKFPISRPNLTFSTLTVSNMSPEDSSIYLCSSQGGTGQGLNTEAFFGQGTRLTVV.

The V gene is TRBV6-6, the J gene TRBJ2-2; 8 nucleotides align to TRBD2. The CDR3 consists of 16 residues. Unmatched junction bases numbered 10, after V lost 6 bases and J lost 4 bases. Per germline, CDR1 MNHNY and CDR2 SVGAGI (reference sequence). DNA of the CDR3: TGTGCCAGCAGGGCTGGACCTAGCGGGTCCACCGGGGAGCTGTTTTTT. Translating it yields CASRAGPSGSTGELFF.

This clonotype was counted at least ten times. The DNA for the CDR3 is TGCGCCAGCAGCCAAGCAGGGTTCTATGGCTACACCTTC. Translation gives CASSQAGFYGYTF. This chain links TRBV4-1 with TRBJ1-2, with D tentatively TRBD1 (5 bases). The CDR3 is made up of 13 amino acids. Germline V lookup: CDR1 MGHRA, CDR2 YSYEKL. V gave up 1 base and J gave up 4 bases, with 7 bases separating them.

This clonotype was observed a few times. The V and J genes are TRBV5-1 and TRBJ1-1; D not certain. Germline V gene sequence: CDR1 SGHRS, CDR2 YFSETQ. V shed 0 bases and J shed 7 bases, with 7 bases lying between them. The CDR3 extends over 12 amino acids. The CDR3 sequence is CASSLEGFEAFF. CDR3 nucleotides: TGCGCCAGCAGCTTGGAAGGGTTTGAAGCTTTCTTT. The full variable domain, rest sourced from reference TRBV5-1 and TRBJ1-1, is KAGVTQTPRYLIKTRGQQVTLSCSPISGHRSVSWYQQTPGQGLQFLFEYFSETQRNKGNFPGRFSGRQFSNSRSEMNVSTLELGDSALYLCASSLEGFEAFFGQGTRLTVV.

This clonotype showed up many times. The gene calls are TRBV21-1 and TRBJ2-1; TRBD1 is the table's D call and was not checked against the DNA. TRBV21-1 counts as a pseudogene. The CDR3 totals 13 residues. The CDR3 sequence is CASPGTLYNEQFF. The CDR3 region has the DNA TGTGCCAGCCCCGGGACACTTTACAATGAGCAGTTCTTC.

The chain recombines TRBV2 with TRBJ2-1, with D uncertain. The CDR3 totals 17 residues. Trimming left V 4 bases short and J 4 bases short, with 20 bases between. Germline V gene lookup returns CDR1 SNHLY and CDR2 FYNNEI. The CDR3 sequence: CASSVSTDPAPYNEQFF. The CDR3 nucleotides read TGTGCCAGCAGTGTTAGCACAGATCCAGCCCCTTACAATGAGCAGTTCTTC.

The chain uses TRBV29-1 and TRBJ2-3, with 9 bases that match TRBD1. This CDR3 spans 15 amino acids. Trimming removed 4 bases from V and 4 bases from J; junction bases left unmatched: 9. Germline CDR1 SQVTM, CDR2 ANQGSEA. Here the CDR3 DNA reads TGCAGCGTTGGGGACAGGGTTCGGGGCCCAGATACGCAGTATTTT. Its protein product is CSVGDRVRGPDTQYF.

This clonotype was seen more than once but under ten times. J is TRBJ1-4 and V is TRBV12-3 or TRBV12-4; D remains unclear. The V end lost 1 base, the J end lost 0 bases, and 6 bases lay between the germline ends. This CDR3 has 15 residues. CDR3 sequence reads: CASSLGRTTNEKLFF. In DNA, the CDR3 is TGTGCCAGCAGTTTAGGGCGGACAACTAATGAAAAACTGTTTTTT.

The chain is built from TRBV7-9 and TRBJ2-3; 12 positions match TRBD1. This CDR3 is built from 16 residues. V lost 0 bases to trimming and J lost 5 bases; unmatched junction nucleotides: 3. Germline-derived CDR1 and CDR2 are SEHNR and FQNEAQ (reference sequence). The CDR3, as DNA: TGTGCCAGCAGCTTAGCGGGACAGGGGGCCAGAGATACGCAGTATTTT. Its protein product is CASSLAGQGARDTQYF.

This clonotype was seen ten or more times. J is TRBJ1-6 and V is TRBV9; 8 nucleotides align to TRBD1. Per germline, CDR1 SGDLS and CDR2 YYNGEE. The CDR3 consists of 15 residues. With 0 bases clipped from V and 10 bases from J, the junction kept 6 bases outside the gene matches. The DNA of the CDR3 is TGTGCCAGCAGCGTAGGGGGACAGGTTCGGTCACCCCTCCACTTT. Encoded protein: CASSVGGQVRSPLHF.

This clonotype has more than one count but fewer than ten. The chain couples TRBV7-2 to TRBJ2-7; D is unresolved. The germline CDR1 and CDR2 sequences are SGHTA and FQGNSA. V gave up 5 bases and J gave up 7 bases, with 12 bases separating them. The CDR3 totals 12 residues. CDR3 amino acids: CASSRSPTEQYF. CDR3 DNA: TGTGCCAGCAGCCGGAGCCCAACAGAGCAGTACTTC. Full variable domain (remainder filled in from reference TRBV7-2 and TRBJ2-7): GAGVSQSPSNKVTEKGKDVELRCDPISGHTALYWYRQSLGQGLEFLIYFQGNSAPDKSGLPSDRFSAERTGGSVSTLTIQRTQQEDSAVYLCASSRSPTEQYFGPGTRLTVT.

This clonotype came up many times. DNA of the CDR3: TGCGCCAGCAGAGGGACAGGGGGCAACTATGGCTACACCTTC. It specifies CASRGTGGNYGYTF. This sequence joins TRBV5-1 and TRBJ1-2, with TRBD1 identical over 12 bases. Germline V gives CDR1 SGHRS, CDR2 YFSETQ. The CDR3 has 14 residues. J gave up 2 bases and V 5 bases, and 1 base lay outside the gene matches.

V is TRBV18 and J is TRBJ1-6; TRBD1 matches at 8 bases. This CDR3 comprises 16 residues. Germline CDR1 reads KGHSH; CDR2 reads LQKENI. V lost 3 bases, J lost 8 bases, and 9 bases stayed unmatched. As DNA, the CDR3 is TGTGCCAGCTCACCTGGACAGGGAAGATCGGATTCACCCCTCCACTTT. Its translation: CASSPGQGRSDSPLHF.

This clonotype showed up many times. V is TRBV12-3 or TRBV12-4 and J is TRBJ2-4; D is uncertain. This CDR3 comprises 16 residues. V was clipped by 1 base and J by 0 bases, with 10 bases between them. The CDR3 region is CASSLGLGIAKNIQYF. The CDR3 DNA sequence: TGTGCCAGCAGTTTAGGATTGGGGATAGCCAAAAACATTCAGTACTTC.